The 26 T cell receptor beta chains listed next were all sequenced from one sample in a study of T cell repertoires in cytomegalovirus infection. TCRdb ran MiXCR on the reads and lists one entry per CDR3 protein. The repertoire has about 230,000 distinct CDR3 sequences, about 20% of them found once; the top ten carry roughly 18%. The sample comprised CD8+ T cells from PBMCs. Receptors originate from a human donor in good health (CMV status not recorded). Some clones in this sample may be carry-over from other donors' samples.

The chain has TRBV7-9 and TRBJ1-6, with D maybe TRBD1 (5 bases). V was shortened by 5 bases and J by 7 bases, with 15 bases between the two germline ends. The CDR3 sequence is 15 residues long. The V gene's germline CDR1 is SEHNR and CDR2 FQNEAQ (reference sequence). Here the CDR3 DNA reads TGTGCCAGCAGCCCCTCGGCAGGGTTCAATTCACCCCTCCACTTT. Translating gives CASSPSAGFNSPLHF.

This clonotype occurred a few times. This chain uses TRBV27 with TRBJ2-7, with D unclear. The CDR3 consists of 13 residues. CDR1 MNHEY and CDR2 SMNVEV come from the germline V gene (reference sequence). V lost 3 bases and J lost 1, with 7 bases in between. The CDR3 here is CASSLTISYEQYF. CDR3 DNA: TGTGCCAGCAGTTTGACAATTTCCTACGAGCAGTACTTC.

This clonotype was recorded many times. V is TRBV7-2 and J is TRBJ1-3; maybe TRBD1 (6 bases). V was clipped by 4 bases and J by 0 bases, with 16 bases between them. Germline CDR1 SGHTA, CDR2 FQGNSA. This CDR3 comprises 17 residues. CDR3 coding DNA: TGTGCCAGCAGCTCCCTCCCGACAGGCATCTCTGGAAACACCATATATTTT. Its translation is CASSSLPTGISGNTIYF.

CDR3 nucleotide sequence: TGTGCCAGCAACAACCCGGGACTAGACGCACAAGAGACCCAGTACTTC. Translated, it gives CASNNPGLDAQETQYF. V is TRBV28 and J is TRBJ2-5; TRBD2 matches at 8 bases. Germline values: CDR1 MDHEN, CDR2 SYDVKM. V shed 7 bases and J 2 bases; nucleotides not matched to a gene: 12. This CDR3 contains 16 residues.

The rearrangement links TRBV6-5 to TRBJ2-3, with 7 bases fitting TRBD2. With 10 bases clipped from V and 0 bases from J, the junction kept 7 bases outside the gene matches. Germline V gene lookup returns CDR1 MNHEY and CDR2 SVGAGI. This CDR3 has 14 amino acids. The CDR3 coding sequence is TGTGCCACTCGGGACTACCTTAGCACAGATACGCAGTATTTT. Its protein is CATRDYLSTDTQYF.

This clonotype has a handful of counts. The chain couples TRBV6-1 to TRBJ2-1, with 8 bases aligning to TRBD2. CDR3 length: 15 amino acids. V was pared by 4 bases and J by 4 bases, with 6 bases of the junction left unmatched. Germline V gene lookup returns CDR1 MNHNS and CDR2 SASEGT. This CDR3 is CASSGEGLEYNEQFF. CDR3 sequence (DNA): TGTGCCAGCAGTGGCGAGGGACTAGAATACAATGAGCAGTTCTTC.

This clonotype was seen more than once but under ten times. V usage is TRBV15 and J usage is TRBJ2-1; D possibly corresponds to TRBD1 (6 bases). CDR3 size: 13 residues. Trimming took 8 bases from V and 8 from J, leaving 16 bases between them. Germline CDR1 is LNHNV and CDR2 is YYDKDF (reference sequence). CDR3 nucleotide sequence: TGTGCCACCGACGACTACAGGGAGCATGAGCAGTTCTTC. Its translation is CATDDYREHEQFF.

There are a few counts of this clonotype. V usage is TRBV11-2 and J usage is TRBJ2-1; TRBD1 is a possible D gene (5 bases). The CDR3 is 15 residues long. Germline V gene sequence: CDR1 SGHAT, CDR2 FQNNGV. The V and J ends lost 4 bases and 4 bases respectively, with 14 bases between them. The CDR3 region is CASSYPGLPYNEQFF. The CDR3 DNA is TGTGCCAGCAGCTACCCAGGGCTCCCTTACAATGAGCAGTTCTTC.

The chain combines TRBV27 with TRBJ2-2; D remains ambiguous. Germline-derived CDR1 and CDR2 are MNHEY and SMNVEV (reference sequence). V lost 0 bases, J lost 6 bases, and 5 bases lay in between. The CDR3 extends over 13 amino acids. CDR3 amino acids: CASSLSVAGELFF. The CDR3 nucleotides read TGTGCCAGCAGTTTATCGGTGGCCGGGGAGCTGTTTTTT.

In this sample, this clonotype turned up a few times. The V call is TRBV20-1, the J call TRBJ2-1; D call uncertain. V was trimmed by 6 bases and J by 0 bases, leaving 15 bases between them. Germline-derived CDR1 and CDR2 are DFQATT and SNEGSKA (reference sequence). The CDR3 sequence is 15 residues long. The CDR3 DNA reads as TGCAGTGCCATCGGTACGTCTGGCTCCTACAATGAGCAGTTCTTC. Amino acids: CSAIGTSGSYNEQFF.

The rearrangement joins TRBV27 to TRBJ2-5; possible D gene TRBD1, 5 bases. Trimming shortened V by 6 bases and J by 0 bases, and 8 bases separated the two germline ends. From germline, CDR1 is MNHEY and CDR2 SMNVEV (reference sequence). CDR3 size: 13 residues. CDR3 sequence reads: CASRTDNQETQYF. CDR3 nucleotides: TGTGCCAGCAGGACGGACAACCAAGAGACCCAGTACTTC.

This clonotype was seen ten or more times. V gene TRBV7-2 combines with J gene TRBJ2-4; D is unresolved. CDR3 length equals 18 residues. V lost 2 bases and J 0 bases, leaving 17 bases between the germline ends. Germline CDR1 and CDR2: SGHTA and FQGNSA. The CDR3: CASSLTVWPELAKNIQYF. DNA of the CDR3: TGTGCCAGCAGCTTAACTGTTTGGCCGGAACTAGCCAAAAACATTCAGTACTTC.

The sample holds many counts of this clonotype. This chain connects TRBV7-9 to TRBJ1-4; 7 nucleotides align to TRBD1. With 4 bases clipped from V and 3 bases from J, the junction kept 5 bases outside the gene matches. This CDR3 is 15 amino acids long. Per the germline V gene, CDR1 is SEHNR and CDR2 is FQNEAQ (reference sequence). The CDR3 sequence is CASSSRQGANEKLFF. For the CDR3, the DNA is TGTGCCAGCAGCTCGAGACAGGGTGCTAATGAAAAACTGTTTTTT.

This chain joins TRBV7-7 and TRBJ2-5; D perhaps matches TRBD1 (5 bases). Germline V CDR1 and CDR2: SSHAT, FNYEAQ (reference sequence). The CDR3 runs to 14 residues. V lost 5 bases and J lost 5, with 15 bases in between. The CDR3 sequence is CASSHKQDRETQYF. For the CDR3, the DNA is TGTGCCAGCAGCCATAAACAGGACCGGGAGACCCAGTACTTC. The entire variable domain, with the rest obtained from reference TRBV7-7 and TRBJ2-5, is as follows: GAGVSQSPRYKVTKRGQDVTLRCDPISSHATLYWYQQALGQGPEFLTYFNYEAQPDKSGLPSDRFSAERPEGSISTLTIQRTEQRDSAMYRCASSHKQDRETQYFGPGTRLLVL.

V is TRBV25-1 and J is TRBJ2-1; D gene uncertain. The CDR3 is 14 amino acids. Trimming took 4 bases from V and 6 from J, leaving 13 bases between them. Germline-derived CDR1 and CDR2 are MGHDK and SYGVNS. CDR3 DNA sequence: TGTGCCAGCAGTGGCCCGGCGAAACTCAATGAGCAGTTCTTC. This codes for CASSGPAKLNEQFF.

This clonotype was recorded many times. This chain joins TRBV20-1 and TRBJ2-5, with TRBD2 matching over 7 bases. The CDR3 is 14 residues long. Germline V CDR1 and CDR2: DFQATT, SNEGSKA (reference sequence). The ends lost 6 bases at V and 0 bases at J; junction bases unmatched: 7. The CDR3 region has the DNA TGCAGTGCAGTGACTAGCCCCTACCAAGAGACCCAGTACTTC. Amino acids: CSAVTSPYQETQYF.

As concerns this clonotype: One junction end does not reproduce the germline sequence, and a read error may be involved. The J gene is TRBJ1-5, the V gene TRBV28; 7 positions match TRBD1. The CDR3 spans 14 residues. Germline-derived CDR1 and CDR2 are MDHEN and SYDVKM. The DNA of the CDR3 is TGTGCAAGCACAGGAACAGGGGCATTTGAGCCCCAGCATTTT. Translating gives CASTGTGAFEPQHF. The full variable domain, with the rest looked up from reference TRBV28 and TRBJ1-5, is DVKVTQSSRYLVKRTGEKVFLECVQDMDHENMFWYRQDPGLGLRLIYFSYDVKMKEKGDIPEGYSVSREKKERFSLILESASTNQTSMYLCASTGTGAFEPQHFGDGTRLSIL.

This clonotype was detected many times. The genes are TRBV28 and TRBJ1-4, with D unresolved. The germline V gene encodes CDR1 MDHEN and CDR2 SYDVKM. Trimming removed 6 bases from V and 0 bases from J, with 14 bases in between. This CDR3 contains 16 residues. The CDR3 DNA is TGTGCCAGCAGCTTCCTTCAGATTGCAACTAATGAAAAACTGTTTTTT. The encoded protein is CASSFLQIATNEKLFF. Full variable domain (remainder filled in from reference TRBV28 and TRBJ1-4): DVKVTQSSRYLVKRTGEKVFLECVQDMDHENMFWYRQDPGLGLRLIYFSYDVKMKEKGDIPEGYSVSREKKERFSLILESASTNQTSMYLCASSFLQIATNEKLFFGSGTQLSVL.

The rearrangement uses TRBV11-2 and TRBJ2-7; TRBD2 matches 7 bases. From germline, CDR1 is SGHAT and CDR2 FQNNGV. V lost 5 bases and J lost 3; bases outside the gene matches: 4. This CDR3 spans 13 amino acids. In DNA form, the CDR3 reads TGTGCCAGCAGCCCGGCGGGGGACTACGAGCAGTACTTC. Its translation is CASSPAGDYEQYF.

The sample holds a few counts of this clonotype. This rearrangement joins TRBV20-1 to TRBJ1-2, with 8 bases fitting TRBD1. Trimming removed 3 bases from V and 5 bases from J; junction bases left unmatched: 14. Germline V CDR1 and CDR2: DFQATT, SNEGSKA (reference sequence). The CDR3 runs to 16 residues. CDR3 nucleotides: TGCAGTGCTAGTAGCCCGGGCAGGGGGCAGCGGTATGGCTACACCTTC. Protein product: CSASSPGRGQRYGYTF.

The V and J genes are TRBV20-1 and TRBJ2-2, with 9 bases matching TRBD1. Germline-derived CDR1 and CDR2 are DFQATT and SNEGSKA (reference sequence). This CDR3 is built from 19 residues. V dropped 1 base and J dropped 5; count of bases not matched to a gene: 17. The DNA of the CDR3 is TGCAGTGCTAGAGCCCCCGGGACAGGGAATATTATCGGGACCGGGGAGCTGTTTTTT. Protein: CSARAPGTGNIIGTGELFF.

The chain couples TRBV27 to TRBJ1-2; TRBD1 matches 9 bases. This CDR3 is 14 amino acids long. J gave up 8 bases and V 5 bases, and 9 bases lay outside the gene matches. Germline CDR1 MNHEY, CDR2 SMNVEV (reference sequence). The CDR3 nucleotides read TGTGCCAGCAGTCAGGGACAGGGCGTGGGCGGCTACACCTTC. Residues: CASSQGQGVGGYTF.

V and J are TRBV12-3 or TRBV12-4 and TRBJ1-5; D not resolved. V was cut by 4 bases and J by 0 bases, with 22 bases left in between. The length of the CDR3 is 19 residues. CDR3 in amino acids: CASSSTDLDTDYSNQPQHF. The CDR3 bases are TGTGCCAGCAGTTCAACAGATCTAGACACGGACTATAGCAATCAGCCCCAGCATTTT.

This rearrangement joins TRBV28 to TRBJ1-5, with D tentatively TRBD1 (6 bases). The ends were cut back, 3 bases at V and 6 bases at J, with 12 bases in the middle. Germline CDR1 reads MDHEN; CDR2 reads SYDVKM. The CDR3 totals 14 residues. The CDR3 loop reads CASSFGQGIQPQHF. CDR3 bases: TGTGCCAGCAGTTTCGGGCAGGGGATTCAGCCCCAGCATTTT. Combining the CDR3 with reference TRBV28 and TRBJ1-5 gives the whole variable domain DVKVTQSSRYLVKRTGEKVFLECVQDMDHENMFWYRQDPGLGLRLIYFSYDVKMKEKGDIPEGYSVSREKKERFSLILESASTNQTSMYLCASSFGQGIQPQHFGDGTRLSIL.

The chain joins TRBV20-1 to TRBJ2-5; D call uncertain. Germline V gene data show CDR1 as DFQATT and CDR2 as SNEGSKA (reference sequence). The CDR3 length is 12 residues. The V end lost 3 bases, the J end lost 5 bases, and 10 bases lay between the germline ends. The DNA for the CDR3 is TGCAGTGCTAGTATGGAAGGGGAGACCCAGTACTTC. Amino acid sequence: CSASMEGETQYF.

This clonotype was detected ten times or more. The chain recombines TRBV7-9 with TRBJ1-5; D remains unclear. CDR3 size: 12 residues. Germline V CDR1 and CDR2: SEHNR, FQNEAQ (reference sequence). V lost 5 bases, J lost 7 bases, and 9 bases lay in between. The CDR3 protein is CASSEKSQPQHF. In nucleotides, the CDR3 is TGTGCCAGCAGCGAAAAATCCCAGCCCCAGCATTTT.